This paragraph reports one T cell receptor (beta chain). The CDR3 is made up of 12 amino acids. With V trimmed by 6 bases and J by 4 bases, 2 bases remained unmatched. The record originates from a study of blood T cell repertoires in COVID-19. The overall study: Collection of acute and convalescent COVID-19 samples took place in the United States, Italy and Spain. Sources were T cells, B-cell-depleted T cells, or PBMCs; the material itself was cDNA or gDNA.

Original methodology: Reference gene primer amplification yielded estimated nucleated cell counts. The method was immunoSEQ multiplex PCR; TCRdb's version includes in-frame clones alone and lacks a portion of them. That table furnishes V, J and clone size, whereas the DNA furnished D and trimming. This sample has about 250,000 clones, with 70% to 90% found just once. This sequence joins TRBV12-3 or TRBV12-4 and TRBJ1-2, with 7 bases fitting TRBD1. The TCR comes from a man older than 75 with acute or convalescent COVID-19. The sample comprised peripheral blood. CDR3 sequence: CASRWDSYGYTF. The CDR3 DNA sequence: TGTGCCAGCAGGTGGGACAGCTATGGCTACACCTTC.